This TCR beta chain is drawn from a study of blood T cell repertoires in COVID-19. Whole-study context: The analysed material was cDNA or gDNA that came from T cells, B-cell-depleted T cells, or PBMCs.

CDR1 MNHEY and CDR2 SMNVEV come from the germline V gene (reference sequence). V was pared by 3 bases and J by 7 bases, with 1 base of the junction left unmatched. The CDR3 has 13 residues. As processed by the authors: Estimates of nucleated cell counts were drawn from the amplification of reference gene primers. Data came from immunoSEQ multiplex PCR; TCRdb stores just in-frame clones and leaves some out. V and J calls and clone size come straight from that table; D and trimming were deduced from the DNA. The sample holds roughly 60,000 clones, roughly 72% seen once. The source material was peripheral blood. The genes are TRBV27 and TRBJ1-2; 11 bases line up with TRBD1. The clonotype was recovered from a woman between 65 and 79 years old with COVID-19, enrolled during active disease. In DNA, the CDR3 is TGTGCCAGCAGTTTCGGACAGGGGGCTGGCTACACCTTC. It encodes CASSFGQGAGYTF.